The entry below gives a single T cell receptor beta chain sequence along with its context. Its target is unknown. These data come from a study of cytomegalovirus exposure and HLA in healthy donors. General study findings and limits: In all likelihood, a cluster of highly shared sequence variants was a sequencing artifact. Most of the TCR beta V segments (in an earlier analysis) were productive either about 87% or about 30% of the time. Later, an analysis showed that TCR beta chains associated with HLA were more clonally expanded than others that were equally common.

Primers for the PCR totalled 60 Vbeta and 13 Jbeta. Method: immunoSEQ multiplex PCR; TCRdb's copy keeps in-frame clones and lacks some. This table holds about 170,000 clones, about four fifths found once. Germline V CDR1 and CDR2: SGHRS, YFSETQ. The CDR3 is 13 amino acids. V dropped 3 bases and J dropped 4 bases, with 10 bases sitting between them. The chain links TRBV5-1 to TRBJ1-2; D remains ambiguous. The TCR sequence derives from a woman between 18 and 30 years old in good health and CMV-seropositive. Material for sequencing was PBMCs. The CDR3 DNA sequence: TGCGCCAGCAGCTCGCCACAAGTCTATGGCTACACCTTC. The encoded protein is CASSSPQVYGYTF.